This paragraph reports one T cell receptor (beta chain). These data originate in a study of blood T cell repertoires in COVID-19. J was trimmed by 3 bases and V by 7 bases; bases with no gene match: 4. The CDR3 loop spans 13 amino acids. Germline lookup yields CDR1 WNHNN and CDR2 SYGVQD (reference sequence). Clones were read by immunoSEQ multiplex PCR, and TCRdb kept only the in-frame ones, dropping some. The table lists about 150,000 clones, approximately 90% of them singletons. This TCR was recovered from a woman aged 45-65 years with acute or convalescent COVID-19. The genes are TRBV10-1 and TRBJ2-7; 9 bases fit TRBD2. What was sequenced was peripheral blood. CDR3 nucleotide sequence: TGCGCCAGCACTAGCGGGAAGGACTACGAGCAGTACTTC. Residues: CASTSGKDYEQYF.